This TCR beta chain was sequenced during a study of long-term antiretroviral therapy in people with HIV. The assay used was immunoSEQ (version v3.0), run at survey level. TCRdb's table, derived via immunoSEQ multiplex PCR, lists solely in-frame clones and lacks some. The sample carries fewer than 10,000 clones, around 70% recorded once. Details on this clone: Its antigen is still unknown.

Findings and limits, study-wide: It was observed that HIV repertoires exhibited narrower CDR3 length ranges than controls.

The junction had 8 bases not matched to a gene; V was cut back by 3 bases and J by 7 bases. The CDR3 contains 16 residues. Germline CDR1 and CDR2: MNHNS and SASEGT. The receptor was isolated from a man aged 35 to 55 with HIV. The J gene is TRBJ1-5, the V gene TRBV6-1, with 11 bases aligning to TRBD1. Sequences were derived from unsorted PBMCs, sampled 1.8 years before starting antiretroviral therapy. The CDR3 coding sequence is TGTGCCAGCAGTGACAGGGACAGGGGGTTTGGGCAGCCCCAGCATTTT. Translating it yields CASSDRDRGFGQPQHF.